This entry concerns a single TCR beta chain. Authors' methods: From reference gene primer amplification, estimates of nucleated cell counts were derived. Assay used: immunoSEQ multiplex PCR; TCRdb lists only in-frame clones, some missing. From that table come the V and J calls and clone size; the DNA was used to work out D and trimming. The sample records 100,000 to 150,000 clones, 75% to 90% being singletons. This entry is derived from a study of blood T cell repertoires in COVID-19. Study at large: Whether acute or convalescent, the COVID-19 samples came from the United States, Italy and Spain.

Patients at the Seattle site were enrolled during active infection and followed longitudinally. The sample consisted of peripheral blood. The clonotype originates from a woman aged 80 or over with COVID-19, enrolled during active disease.

CDR3 region: CASSSDRVGYTF. The CDR3 DNA follows: TGCGCCAGCAGCTCGGACAGGGTGGGCTACACCTTC. The rearrangement joins TRBV5-1 to TRBJ1-2; 8 bases map to TRBD1. CDR1 is SGHRS and CDR2 is YFSETQ in the germline V gene. CDR3 length: 12 amino acids. Germline trimming cut 3 bases from V and 8 bases from J; bases unmatched to any gene: 3.